The sequence of this TCR beta chain was determined in a study of blood T cell repertoires in COVID-19. The wider study: Some COVID-19 samples were acute and others convalescent; all came from the United States, Italy and Spain. PBMCs, B-cell-depleted T cells, or T cells provided the cDNA or gDNA that made up the material.

V lost 5 bases, J lost 5 bases, and 1 base stayed unmatched. This CDR3 comprises 13 residues. Germline V gene lookup returns CDR1 SGHTA and CDR2 FQGNSA. Study processing details: From reference gene primer amplification, estimates of nucleated cell counts were derived. Sequencing used immunoSEQ multiplex PCR; TCRdb keeps in-frame clones, though not all of them. Clone size and the V and J calls come from that table; the DNA yielded D and trimming. The sample comprises approximately 100,000 clones, 82% of which are singletons, and roughly a tenth rests with the top ten. The genes are TRBV7-2 and TRBJ2-5; 11 bases are shared with TRBD2. The origin of this receptor is a man aged 70-80 years with active or convalescent COVID-19. The sample was peripheral blood. Written as DNA, the CDR3 is TGTGCCAGCAGCCGGACTAGCGGGGAGACCCAGTACTTC. It specifies CASSRTSGETQYF.